This TCR beta chain is drawn from a study of a mutant IDH1 vaccine in newly diagnosed glioma. Overall study: Vaccination was launched 4-6 weeks after radiotherapy alone, or with temozolomide cycles. Standard pretreatment was either radiotherapy, temozolomide, or, for most, radiochemotherapy with temozolomide.

Only in-frame clones appear in the TCRdb table, and some are missing; sequencing was by immunoSEQ multiplex PCR. The sample lists about 86,000 clones; approximately 85% were seen once. The study, taken as a whole, reports: Among top peripheral T cell clonotypes, changes seemed unrelated to pseudoprogression.

About this clone: Its antigen is still unknown.

Documented time point: week 23, last vaccination. Every single dose of the vaccine, 300 ug of mutant IDH1 20-mer peptide, came with topical imiquimod. The CDR3 runs to 17 residues. V lost 3 bases to trimming and J lost 1 base, with 18 bases between them. Germline CDR1 and CDR2: SGHTA and FQGNSA. This receptor was obtained from a young man with glioma. Some clones in this sample may be carry-over from other donors' samples. The gene calls are TRBV7-2 and TRBJ1-1, with D possibly matching TRBD1 (5 bases). Specimen: PBMCs, collected from a glioma patient whose treatment included an IDH1 peptide vaccine. The DNA for the CDR3 is TGTGCCAGCAGCTTCCATCTCTGGAAACAGGCGAACACTGAAGCTTTCTTT. Its translation: CASSFHLWKQANTEAFF.